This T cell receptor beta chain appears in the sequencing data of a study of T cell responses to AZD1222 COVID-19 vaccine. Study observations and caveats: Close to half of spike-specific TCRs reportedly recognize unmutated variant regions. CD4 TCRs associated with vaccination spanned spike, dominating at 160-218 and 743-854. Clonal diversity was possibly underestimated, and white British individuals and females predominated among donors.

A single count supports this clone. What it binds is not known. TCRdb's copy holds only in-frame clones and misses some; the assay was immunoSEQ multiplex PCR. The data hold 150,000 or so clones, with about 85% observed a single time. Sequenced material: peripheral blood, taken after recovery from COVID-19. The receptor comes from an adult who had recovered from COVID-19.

DNA for the CDR3: TGTGCCAGCTCACTTGGGACAGACTTCTTGAACACTGAAGCTTTCTTT. Protein product: CASSLGTDFLNTEAFF. The V call is TRBV18, the J call TRBJ1-1; 7 nucleotides agree with TRBD1. J gave up 0 bases and V 4 bases, and 8 bases lay outside the gene matches. Per germline, CDR1 KGHSH and CDR2 LQKENI. This CDR3 is built from 16 residues.